This TCR beta chain was sequenced during a study of shared clonotypes between healthy human individuals. Study as a whole: Per donor, CD8 memory used one plate, CD8 naive used two, CD4 memory used three and CD4 naive used three.

Produced via immunoSEQ multiplex PCR; TCRdb's table is partial and in-frame only. This sample carries 700,000 to 950,000 clones, about 96% of them seen once, and the ten largest clones take about 0.25%. V dropped 4 bases and J dropped 6 bases, with 22 bases sitting between them. The germline gives CDR1 MDHEN, CDR2 SYDVKM. This CDR3 comprises 16 residues. Selected positively for CCR7 and CD45RO-negative, naive CD8 cells excluded terminally differentiated effector memory CD45RA+ cells. This TCR derives from a man younger than 40 in good health. The specimen sequenced was naive CD8+ T cells sorted from blood. V and J are TRBV28 and TRBJ2-7, with D perhaps matching TRBD1 (5 bases). The CDR3 bases are TGTGCCAGCAGTTACACCCCCCAGGGTAGCTTAGGCGAGCAGTACTTC. Protein: CASSYTPQGSLGEQYF. The variable domain in full, completed from reference TRBV28 and TRBJ2-7, reads DVKVTQSSRYLVKRTGEKVFLECVQDMDHENMFWYRQDPGLGLRLIYFSYDVKMKEKGDIPEGYSVSREKKERFSLILESASTNQTSMYLCASSYTPQGSLGEQYFGPGTRLTVT.